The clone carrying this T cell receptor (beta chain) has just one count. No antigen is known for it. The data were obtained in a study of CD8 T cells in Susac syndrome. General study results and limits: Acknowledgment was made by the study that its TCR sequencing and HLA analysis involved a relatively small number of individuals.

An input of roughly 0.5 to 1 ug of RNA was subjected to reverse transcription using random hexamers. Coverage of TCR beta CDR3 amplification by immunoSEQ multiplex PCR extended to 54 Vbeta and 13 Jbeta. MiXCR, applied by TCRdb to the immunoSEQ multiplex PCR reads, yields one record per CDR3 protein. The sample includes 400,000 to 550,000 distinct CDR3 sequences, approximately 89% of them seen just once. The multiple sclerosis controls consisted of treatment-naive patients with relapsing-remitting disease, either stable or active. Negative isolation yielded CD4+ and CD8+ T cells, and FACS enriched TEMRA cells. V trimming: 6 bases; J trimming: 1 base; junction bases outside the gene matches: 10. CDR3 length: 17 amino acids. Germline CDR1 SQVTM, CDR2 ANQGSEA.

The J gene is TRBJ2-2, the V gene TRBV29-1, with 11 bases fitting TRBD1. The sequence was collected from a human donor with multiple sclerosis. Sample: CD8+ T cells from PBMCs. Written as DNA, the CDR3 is TGCAGCGTCGCGGACAGGGGGCAAGTAGGGAACACCGGGGAGCTGTTTTTT. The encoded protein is CSVADRGQVGNTGELFF.